This T cell receptor (beta chain) stems from a study of tumor and adjacent non-tumor tissue in lung cancer. Study in general: Patients comprised about a dozen adenocarcinoma, a couple of squamous cell carcinoma and 1 small cell lung cancer.

A modified ARM-PCR protocol with three rounds of nested PCR amplified TCRbeta. In TCRdb, the multiplex PCR reads were re-called with MiXCR into one record per CDR3 protein. The data show approximately 100,000 distinct CDR3 sequences, roughly 75% seen once. The CDR3 extends over 13 amino acids. Per germline, CDR1 MNHEY and CDR2 SVGAGI. RNA was extracted from bulk tissue without any cell sorting. Donors were chemotherapy-naive, newly diagnosed lung cancer surgical patients in China, August–late 2014. In regard to this clonotype: One end of the junction varies from germline; a read error may be responsible.

The sample comprised lung tumor tissue. V is TRBV6-5 and J is TRBJ2-3, with 7 bases lining up with TRBD2. The TCR sequence derives from an older woman with non-small cell lung cancer. The CDR3 loop is CASSGLERGTQYF. The CDR3 DNA reads TGTGCCAGCAGCGGACTAGAGAGAGGTACGCAGTATTTC.